These T cell receptor beta chains were read from a single sample in a study of T cell clonotyping in hematopoietic cell transplantation. Produced via immunoSEQ multiplex PCR; TCRdb's table is partial and in-frame only. Here the sample spans 16,000 or so clones, roughly 93% being singletons. The sample was peripheral blood mononuclear cells, taken before stem cell transplant. The receptors stem from a man aged 18 to 35 with biphenotypic leukemia. Some clones in this sample may be carry-over from other donors' samples. Each CDR3 is given with its conserved first and last residue. The order of the fields is V gene, clone size, D gene, J gene, CDR3 DNA, CDR3 protein. The D gene is left open where the match is weak. Expanded clones get a size class; other rows say once, few or many, or leave the size out.

TRBV4-1	.	.	TRBJ2-7	TGCGCCAGCAGCCAAGGGCAGCCTACCCTTCCCTACGAGCAGTACTTC	CASSQGQPTLPYEQYF
TRBV7-8	.	.	TRBJ2-5	TGTGCCAGCAGCTCGCGACGGGCCGGGGAGACCCAGTACTTC	CASSSRRAGETQYF
TRBV7-6	.	.	TRBJ2-7	TGTGCCAGCAGCTTATTACAGGGTGTCAACGAGCAGTACTTC	CASSLLQGVNEQYF
TRBV30	.	.	TRBJ2-1	TGTGCCTGGAGTCCTACGGGTGCATTCCGGGAGCAGTTCTTC	CAWSPTGAFREQFF
TRBV19	.	TRBD1	TRBJ1-5	TGTGCCAGTAGGGGACAGGGGGAACAGCCCCAGCATTTT	CASRGQGEQPQHF
TRBV5-6	.	.	TRBJ2-7	TGTGCCAGCAGCTTGTACGGGGGAGATAGCTACGAGCAGTACTTC	CASSLYGGDSYEQYF
TRBV6-5	.	.	TRBJ1-6	TGTGCCAGCAGTTACTCTGGGCCGGGCGATTCACCCCTCCACTTT	CASSYSGPGDSPLHF
TRBV30	.	.	TRBJ1-2	TGTGCCTGGAGTAGAATCTCAGGGGATGGCTACACCTTC	CAWSRISGDGYTF
TRBV7-7	.	.	TRBJ2-2	TGTGCCAGCAGCCTTTCCAACACCGGGGAGCTGTTTTTT	CASSLSNTGELFF
TRBV13	.	.	TRBJ2-7	.	CASSTSTYEQYF
TRBV2	.	.	TRBJ2-3	TGTGCCAGCGGCGCCGGGGTTATCACAGATACGCAGTATTTT	CASGAGVITDTQYF
TRBV30	.	.	TRBJ1-5	TGTGCCTGGAGTCGATACGGTAGCAATCAGCCCCAGCATTTT	CAWSRYGSNQPQHF
TRBV6-4	.	TRBD2	TRBJ2-3	TGTGCCAGCAGTCGGACTAGCGACCTCACAGATACGCAGTATTTT	CASSRTSDLTDTQYF
TRBV28	once	TRBD2	TRBJ2-3	TGTGCCAGCACTACAAGCGGGATCGGCACAGATACGCAGTATTTT	CASTTSGIGTDTQYF
TRBV6-5	.	.	TRBJ1-2	TGTGCCAGCAGTCTAATTCCCTTGGGCGCGTATGGCTACACCTTC	CASSLIPLGAYGYTF
TRBV7-6	.	TRBD1	TRBJ2-1	TGTGCCAGCAGCTTGACTCCGGGACAGGGAACCGAGCAGTTCTTC	CASSLTPGQGTEQFF
TRBV30	.	.	TRBJ2-7	TGTGCCTGGTGTAGGGGATCTAACTACGAGCAGTACTTC	CAWCRGSNYEQYF
TRBV5-4	.	TRBD2	TRBJ2-3	TGTGCCAGCAGCTTGGTAGGCGGCGGGGGGTACACAGATACGCAGTATTTT	CASSLVGGGGYTDTQYF
TRBV6-1	.	.	TRBJ2-7	TGTGCCAGCATTTTCAAGGGGACGAACTACGAGCAGTACTTC	CASIFKGTNYEQYF
TRBV2	.	.	TRBJ2-5	TGTGCCAGTGAAGGCGGGGGCAGCCAAGAGACCCAGTACTTC	CASEGGGSQETQYF
TRBV6-1	.	TRBD1	TRBJ1-6	TGTGCCAGCACCCCAGGGGGATCGAGTTCACCCCTCCACTTT	CASTPGGSSSPLHF
TRBV4-1	.	.	TRBJ1-2	TGCGCCAGCAGCCAATCCCAGGTGGGGAACTATGGCTACACCTTC	CASSQSQVGNYGYTF